This TCR beta chain was observed in a study of beta chain features in type 1 diabetes. Findings of the study overall: Patients with Type 1 diabetes showed moderately but significantly shorter TCRB CDR3s in all four CD4+ subsets.

The entirety of the isolated RNA underwent reverse transcription, so expressed TCRB transcripts were sequenced. Measured with immunoSEQ multiplex PCR; TCRdb has only the in-frame clones, and not every one. This sample has under 800,000 clones, with roughly a sixth found just once. Trimming took off 5 bases at V and 7 bases at J, with 20 bases between the two ends. Germline V lookup: CDR1 SGHTA, CDR2 FQGNSA. The CDR3 runs to 16 residues. This clone turned up a few times. Antigen specificity is unknown. This rearrangement joins TRBV7-2 to TRBJ2-2; D is tentatively TRBD1 or TRBD2 (5 bases each). Specimen: naive CD4+ T cells from blood. The TCR comes from a man younger than 35 in good health. The CDR3 here is CASSPPRGEVRGELFF. Written as DNA, the CDR3 is TGTGCCAGCAGCCCCCCGAGGGGCGAAGTCCGCGGGGAGCTGTTTTTT.